This TCR beta chain was profiled in a study of cytotoxic CD8 clonotypes in ibrutinib-treated CLL (dated by TCRdb to the early 2020s). Some background on the complete study: The cohort was composed of around twelve relapsed/refractory and 15 treatment-naive patients; IGHV unmutated status was identified in fewer than 18 patients. Partial responses were observed in about 25 patients and complete responses in 2; after a median follow-up of roughly 62 months, remission was maintained in around 14 patients and progression was observed in approximately 12. Response samples were obtained after a median of approximately twelve months of treatment, with a range of roughly 6 to 36 months. On average, each sample had roughly 230,000 productive templates and under 95,000 productive rearrangements. Longitudinal samples were obtainable from 26 of the 86 participants in the trial. Cryopreserved peripheral blood mononuclear cells were obtained before treatment, at response, and at either sustained remission or disease progression. The study at large found these results: Baseline clonality was found to be higher than that of age-matched healthy donors and was strongly correlated with circulating CD8+ T-cell counts. Lymph node repertoires were not examined, and the timing of sampling was not matched between patients in sustained remission and those whose disease progressed. An increase in clonality was observed at ibrutinib response, with clonality remaining stable during sustained remission and falling back toward baseline at progression. Public clonotypes were rare and either contracted or stayed stable during treatment, and the rise in clonality at ibrutinib response reflected the expansion of private clonotypes.

The goal of deep resolution MiSeq sequencing was a depth between 1 in 1 million and 1 in 200,000 T cells, and coverage averaged 10x per clonotype. The immunoSEQ hsTCRB Kit was used to generate the TCR beta libraries. The published analysis was carried out like this. ImmunoSEQ Data Assistant and ImmunoSEQ Analyzer were used for data analysis, and V, D and J genes were assigned according to IMGT definitions. Clonality, with values ranging from 0 to 1, was calculated as one minus the normalized Shannon entropy of productive rearrangement frequencies. Public clonotype analysis was restricted to overrepresented clonotypes comprising at least 0.05% of each patient's repertoire. Thirteen age-matched healthy donor repertoires from immuneACCESS were used as controls for clonality. Drawn from immuneACCESS, this table holds only the in-frame rearrangements with V and J called that TCRdb kept. Clones are partly lost; checked studies trace under half to an unresolved V gene and leave the rest unexplained. V and J calls and clone size are given by that table; D and trimming were obtained from the DNA. The sample table records approximately 15,000 clones; roughly 69% of these occur just once. The ten largest clones capture about an eighth of the sample.

The germline V gene provides CDR1 SGHVS and CDR2 FNYEAQ. V is pared back by 0 bases and J by 10 bases, with 16 bases lying between the germline termini. The CDR3 contains 16 residues, cysteine and phenylalanine counted. Of the read, only the CDR3 DNA is kept; its 48 bases are in frame from base 1. As regards this clone: Its antigen target is currently unknown. There are no base qualities to consult, and no much larger clone falls within one base.

For TCR beta library preparation, 1.5 to 2.5 micrograms of genomic DNA was extracted from cryopreserved PBMCs. High-throughput TCR beta sequencing was performed on longitudinal blood samples from CLL patients receiving ibrutinib monotherapy. The patients took part in an open-label, single-center phase 2 trial of ibrutinib monotherapy. This receptor was taken from a human donor with chronic lymphocytic leukemia. The source was PBMCs, collected before ibrutinib treatment. This chain joins TRBV7-6 to TRBJ1-6, with a weak D call of TRBD1 (5 bases match). The CDR3 corresponds to CASSLAQAGIESPLHF. DNA sequence: TGTGCCAGCAGCTTAGCCCAGGCAGGGATAGAATCACCCCTCCACTTT.